A single sample gave rise to the 9 T cell receptor beta chains below, sequenced in a study of Ad26.COV2.S vaccination and SARS-CoV-2 variants. As to treatment: approximately 18 received Ad26.COV2.S at low or high dose, single or two shots; roughly five received placebo; per-sample allocation not given. Sample collection was performed on day 63 after the first vaccine or placebo injection. TCRdb keeps only in-frame clones here, not all; method: immunoSEQ multiplex PCR. The sample lists 300,000 to 400,000 clones, roughly 90% occurring once. The input for sequencing was peripheral blood, taken in a trial of Ad26.COV2.S vaccine versus placebo. The receptors were gathered from a person aged 18 to 65 who received the Ad26.COV2.S COVID-19 vaccine or a placebo.

V and J are TRBV28 and TRBJ2-3; TRBD2 agrees at 9 bases. CDR1 and CDR2 (germline): MDHEN, SYDVKM. The J segment lost 5 bases and the V segment lost 6 bases, leaving 3 bases of the junction unmatched. The CDR3 extends over 13 amino acids. Written as DNA, the CDR3 is TGTGCCAGCAGCGGTAGCGGGAGAGATACGCAGTATTTT. Its protein product is CASSGSGRDTQYF.

The V call is TRBV6-5, the J call TRBJ2-1, with D possibly matching TRBD2 (6 bases). The V gene's germline CDR1 is MNHEY and CDR2 SVGAGI. This CDR3 is 15 amino acids long. Deletions cut 5 bases from V and 1 base from J, with 12 bases between. CDR3 sequence (DNA): TGTGCCAGCAGTACCTCTGGGAGGTCCTACAATGAGCAGTTCTTC. Its translation: CASSTSGRSYNEQFF.

This sequence joins TRBV7-9 and TRBJ2-7, with a weak D call TRBD2 (6 bases). Trimming pared 4 bases from V and 2 bases from J, leaving 12 bases between. Per germline, CDR1 SEHNR and CDR2 FQNEAQ (reference sequence). This CDR3 region has 14 residues. The CDR3 region has the DNA TGTGCCAGCAGCTCCGGGACTCCCACCTACGAGCAGTACTTC. Translated, it gives CASSSGTPTYEQYF.

This rearrangement joins TRBV5-4 to TRBJ2-3, with 9 bases matching TRBD2. V dropped 2 bases and J dropped 6; count of bases not matched to a gene: 7. There are 15 residues in the CDR3. From germline, CDR1 is SGHNT and CDR2 YYREEE (reference sequence). The CDR3 DNA follows: TGTGCCAGCAGCTTAGTAGCGGGAGTCTCGGATACGCAGTATTTT. This translates into CASSLVAGVSDTQYF.

The chain has TRBV7-9 and TRBJ2-3, with TRBD2 identical over 7 bases. J lost 0 bases, V lost 5 bases, and 5 bases had no gene match. Germline lookup yields CDR1 SEHNR and CDR2 FQNEAQ (reference sequence). The CDR3 extends over 15 amino acids. DNA for the CDR3: TGTGCCAGCAGCATGCGGGGGATCAGCACAGATACGCAGTATTTT. Translating gives CASSMRGISTDTQYF.

The CDR3 loop reads CASSPRAVWGANTEAFF. Here the CDR3 DNA reads TGTGCCAGCAGTCCCCGAGCTGTTTGGGGGGCGAACACTGAAGCTTTCTTT. This chain links TRBV27 with TRBJ1-1; D might be TRBD1 (6 bases). Germline CDR1 is MNHEY and CDR2 is SMNVEV (reference sequence). The CDR3 loop spans 17 amino acids. V was cut by 5 bases and J by 1 base, with 20 bases left in between.

The rearrangement joins TRBV7-2 to TRBJ1-2; TRBD1 is a possible D gene (6 bases). The CDR3 contains 13 residues. The germline V gene has CDR1 SGHTA and CDR2 FQGNSA. Trimming took 3 bases from V and 4 from J, leaving 9 bases between them. The CDR3 sequence is CASSLRTAYGYTF. For the CDR3, the DNA is TGTGCCAGCAGCTTGAGGACAGCCTATGGCTACACCTTC.

The chain has TRBV5-1 and TRBJ2-7; no clear D gene. Germline-derived CDR1 and CDR2 are SGHRS and YFSETQ. The length of the CDR3 is 17 residues. The V gene lost 0 bases and the J gene lost 2 bases, with 18 bases spanning the gap. The CDR3 DNA follows: TGCGCCAGCAGCTTGGATATAAGGCAGAGATACCCCTACGAGCAGTACTTC. Translation: CASSLDIRQRYPYEQYF.

This clone showed up just a few times. V and J are TRBV19 and TRBJ1-5; TRBD1 is a possible D gene (5 bases). V was trimmed by 5 bases and J by 4 bases, leaving 12 bases between them. The CDR3 covers 14 residues. Germline V gene lookup returns CDR1 LNHDA and CDR2 SQIVND (reference sequence). CDR3 nucleotide sequence: TGTGCCAGTAGTTTCAGGGAGGGAAATCAGCCCCAGCATTTT. Its translation: CASSFREGNQPQHF.